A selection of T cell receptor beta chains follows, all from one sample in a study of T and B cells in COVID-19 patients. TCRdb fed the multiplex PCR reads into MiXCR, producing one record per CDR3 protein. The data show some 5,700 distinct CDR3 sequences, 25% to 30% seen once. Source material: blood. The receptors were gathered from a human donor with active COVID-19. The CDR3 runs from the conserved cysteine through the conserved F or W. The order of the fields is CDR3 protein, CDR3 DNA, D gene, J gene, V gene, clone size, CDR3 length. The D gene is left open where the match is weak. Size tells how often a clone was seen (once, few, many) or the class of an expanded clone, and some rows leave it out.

cdr3_aa: CASSPGTSGSHNEQFF; cdr3_nt: TGTGCCAGCAGTCCCGGGACTAGCGGGTCCCACAATGAGCAGTTCTTC; d_call: TRBD2; j_call: TRBJ2-1; v_call: TRBV6-5; clone_size: -; cdr3_length: 16
cdr3_aa: CASSATSGRLETQYF; cdr3_nt: TGTGCCAGTAGTGCCACTAGCGGGAGATTGGAGACCCAGTACTTC; d_call: TRBD2; j_call: TRBJ2-5; v_call: TRBV19; clone_size: medium-sized; cdr3_length: 15
cdr3_aa: CASSLQVGTEAFF; cdr3_nt: TGTGCCAGCAGCCTACAGGTGGGCACTGAAGCTTTCTTT; d_call: -; j_call: TRBJ1-1; v_call: TRBV6-2/TRBV6-3; clone_size: few; cdr3_length: 13
cdr3_aa: CASSSLRQETQYF; cdr3_nt: TGTGCCAGCAGTTCCCTCCGGCAAGAGACCCAGTACTTC; d_call: -; j_call: TRBJ2-5; v_call: TRBV12-3/TRBV12-4; clone_size: medium-sized; cdr3_length: 13
cdr3_aa: CASRETGTGSYEQYF; cdr3_nt: TGTGCCAGCAGGGAGACCGGGACAGGATCCTACGAGCAGTACTTC; d_call: TRBD1; j_call: TRBJ2-7; v_call: TRBV12-3/TRBV12-4; clone_size: medium-sized; cdr3_length: 15
cdr3_aa: CASSPQQGTSLAGELFF; cdr3_nt: TGTGCCAGCTCACCACAACAAGGGACTAGCCTCGCCGGGGAGCTGTTTTTT; d_call: TRBD2; j_call: TRBJ2-2; v_call: TRBV18; clone_size: medium-sized; cdr3_length: 17
cdr3_aa: CASSRDPGGNQPQHF; cdr3_nt: TGTGCCAGCAGTAGGGACCCGGGAGGCAATCAGCCCCAGCATTTT; d_call: -; j_call: TRBJ1-5; v_call: TRBV19; clone_size: medium-sized; cdr3_length: 15
cdr3_aa: CASSYRPGQGVNEQFF; cdr3_nt: TGTGCCAGCAGTTACCGACCGGGACAGGGTGTAAATGAGCAGTTCTTC; d_call: TRBD1; j_call: TRBJ2-1; v_call: TRBV6-6; clone_size: once; cdr3_length: 16
cdr3_aa: CASSQDSLSYEQYF; cdr3_nt: TGCGCCAGCAGCCAAGATAGTCTATCCTACGAGCAGTACTTC; d_call: -; j_call: TRBJ2-7; v_call: TRBV4-3; clone_size: many; cdr3_length: 14
cdr3_aa: CSAVARGNEKLFF; cdr3_nt: TGCAGTGCAGTCGCCCGGGGAAATGAAAAACTGTTTTTT; d_call: -; j_call: TRBJ1-4; v_call: TRBV20-1; clone_size: few; cdr3_length: 13
cdr3_aa: CASSLGGAAKNIQYF; cdr3_nt: TGTGCCAGCAGCCTCGGGGGGGCAGCGAAAAACATTCAGTACTTC; d_call: TRBD2; j_call: TRBJ2-4; v_call: TRBV7-9; clone_size: few; cdr3_length: 15
cdr3_aa: CASSYTTGPNEKLFF; cdr3_nt: TGTGCCAGCAGTTACACGACAGGGCCTAATGAAAAACTGTTTTTT; d_call: TRBD1; j_call: TRBJ1-4; v_call: TRBV6-5; clone_size: medium-sized; cdr3_length: 15
cdr3_aa: CASSLGTDSYEQYF; cdr3_nt: TGTGCCAGCAGCTTAGGGACAGACTCCTACGAGCAGTACTTC; d_call: -; j_call: TRBJ2-7; v_call: TRBV11-3; clone_size: medium-sized; cdr3_length: 14
cdr3_aa: CASSDGLAGTGELFF; cdr3_nt: TGTGCCAGCAGTGATGGGCTAGCGGGAACCGGGGAGCTGTTTTTT; d_call: TRBD2; j_call: TRBJ2-2; v_call: TRBV2; clone_size: -; cdr3_length: 15
cdr3_aa: CASRGRSGYGYTF; cdr3_nt: TGTGCCAGCAGGGGCAGGAGTGGCTATGGCTACACCTTC; d_call: -; j_call: TRBJ1-2; v_call: TRBV7-9; clone_size: -; cdr3_length: 13
cdr3_aa: CASSGGPGQGGLGTEAFF; cdr3_nt: TGTGCCAGCAGCGGGGGGCCGGGACAGGGGGGCTTGGGGACTGAAGCTTTCTTT; d_call: TRBD1; j_call: TRBJ1-1; v_call: TRBV7-2; clone_size: -; cdr3_length: 18
cdr3_aa: CASSLGAGKPYNEQFF; cdr3_nt: TGTGCCAGCAGCTTAGGGGCAGGGAAGCCTTACAATGAGCAGTTCTTC; d_call: -; j_call: TRBJ2-1; v_call: TRBV7-9; clone_size: many; cdr3_length: 16
cdr3_aa: CASSRGVNEQFF; cdr3_nt: TGTGCCAGCAGCAGAGGGGTGAATGAGCAGTTCTTC; d_call: -; j_call: TRBJ2-1; v_call: TRBV7-9; clone_size: few; cdr3_length: 12
cdr3_aa: CASSLSGSGNTIYF; cdr3_nt: TGTGCCAGCAGCCTATCTGGCTCTGGAAACACCATATATTTT; d_call: -; j_call: TRBJ1-3; v_call: TRBV12-3/TRBV12-4; clone_size: medium-sized; cdr3_length: 14
cdr3_aa: CASSLGPGNYEQYF; cdr3_nt: TGTGCCAGCAGCTTAGGGCCAGGGAACTACGAGCAGTACTTC; d_call: -; j_call: TRBJ2-7; v_call: TRBV7-9; clone_size: -; cdr3_length: 14
cdr3_aa: CATSISGVTDTQYF; cdr3_nt: TGTGCCACCAGCATATCGGGGGTTACAGATACGCAGTATTTT; d_call: -; j_call: TRBJ2-3; v_call: TRBV15; clone_size: medium-sized; cdr3_length: 14
cdr3_aa: CASSLRASGSSYNEQFF; cdr3_nt: TGTGCCAGCAGTTTAAGGGCTAGCGGGAGCTCCTACAATGAGCAGTTCTTC; d_call: TRBD2; j_call: TRBJ2-1; v_call: TRBV27; clone_size: medium-sized; cdr3_length: 17
cdr3_aa: CASSLPSGSTYNEQFF; cdr3_nt: TGCGCCAGCAGCTTGCCGAGCGGGAGCACCTACAATGAGCAGTTCTTC; d_call: TRBD2; j_call: TRBJ2-1; v_call: TRBV5-1; clone_size: -; cdr3_length: 16
cdr3_aa: CASSSPGTSRDEQFF; cdr3_nt: TGTGCCAGCAGCTCCCCTGGGACTAGTCGCGATGAGCAGTTCTTC; d_call: TRBD2; j_call: TRBJ2-1; v_call: TRBV5-4; clone_size: medium-sized; cdr3_length: 15
cdr3_aa: CSARDPGMGSGELFF; cdr3_nt: TGCAGTGCTAGAGATCCAGGAATGGGGTCCGGGGAGCTGTTTTTT; d_call: -; j_call: TRBJ2-2; v_call: TRBV20-1; clone_size: -; cdr3_length: 15
cdr3_aa: CASGLAGGPETQYF; cdr3_nt: TGTGCCAGTGGACTAGCGGGAGGGCCTGAGACCCAGTACTTC; d_call: TRBD2; j_call: TRBJ2-5; v_call: TRBV19; clone_size: -; cdr3_length: 14
cdr3_aa: CSVVGLAGDTGELFF; cdr3_nt: TGCAGCGTTGTAGGGCTAGCGGGAGACACCGGGGAGCTGTTTTTT; d_call: TRBD2; j_call: TRBJ2-2; v_call: TRBV29-1; clone_size: -; cdr3_length: 15
cdr3_aa: CASSFSVRGRNVAQYF; cdr3_nt: TGTGCCAGCAGCTTCTCCGTCAGGGGGCGAAATGTTGCCCAGTACTTC; d_call: TRBD1; j_call: TRBJ2-5; v_call: TRBV5-6; clone_size: medium-sized; cdr3_length: 16